The 4 T cell receptor beta chains below all came from one sample that was sequenced in a study of shared clonotypes between healthy human individuals. TCRdb's table, derived via immunoSEQ multiplex PCR, lists solely in-frame clones and lacks some. This table holds over a million clones, about 75% found once. Sequenced material: memory CD4+ T cells sorted from blood. As for subset: CD45RA-negative fraction. These receptors came from a man younger than 30 in good health.

V gene TRBV10-3 combines with J gene TRBJ2-5; TRBD1 matches at 7 bases. Germline CDR1 reads ENHRY; CDR2 reads SYGVKD. The junction had 3 bases not matched to a gene; V was cut back by 7 bases and J by 1 base. The CDR3 has 13 residues. The DNA of the CDR3 is TGTGCCATCAACCGGGACAGCCAAGAGACCCAGTACTTC. Translating gives CAINRDSQETQYF.

V is TRBV19 and J is TRBJ1-2; D is possibly TRBD1 (5 bases). V lost 3 bases and J 4 bases, leaving 15 bases between the germline ends. Germline CDR1 reads LNHDA; CDR2 reads SQIVND (reference sequence). This CDR3 is 15 amino acids long. CDR3 residues: CASSMSQGGTYGYTF. The CDR3 nucleotides are TGTGCCAGTAGTATGAGTCAGGGAGGGACCTATGGCTACACCTTC.

V and J are TRBV4-2 and TRBJ2-3; D gene ambiguous. The CDR3 has 12 residues. Trimming left V 2 bases short and J 2 bases short, with 2 bases between. Germline V gives CDR1 LGHNA, CDR2 YNFKEQ. The CDR3 DNA reads as TGTGCCAGCAGCCAATCCACAGATACGCAGTATTTT. Amino acid sequence: CASSQSTDTQYF.

This clone came up once. J is TRBJ2-3 and V is TRBV29-1, with 10 bases that match TRBD1. In germline, CDR1 is SQVTM, CDR2 ANQGSEA. This CDR3 region has 13 residues. CDR3 residues: CSAGQGNGDTQYF. The DNA for the CDR3 is TGCAGTGCGGGACAGGGGAATGGAGATACGCAGTATTTT.